The T cell receptor beta chain described here comes from a study of beta chain features in type 1 diabetes. Study-level points and caveats: For type 1 diabetes patients, VDJ junctions showed fewer insertions and more deletions. Moderately but significantly shorter TCRB CDR3s were found in Type 1 diabetes patients in all four CD4+ subsets.

Expressed TCRB transcripts were sequenced after all isolated RNA was converted to cDNA. The assay was immunoSEQ multiplex PCR, and TCRdb's table has in-frame clones only and misses some. The sample contains 120,000 or so clones, 15% to 20% of which appear only once. CDR3 size: 11 residues. Trimming took 8 bases from V and 6 from J, leaving 10 bases between them. Germline V CDR1 and CDR2: MNHNY, SVGAGI (reference sequence). Via CD45RO/CCR7/CD25/CD127/CD95/CD27, cells of the CD4+ naive, central memory, regulatory and stem cell-like memory subsets were sorted. With regard to this clone: Antigen specificity is unknown.

The gene calls are TRBV6-6 and TRBJ1-1; D possibly corresponds to TRBD1 (5 bases). The receptor was derived from a young man with type 1 diabetes. The sample comprised central memory CD4+ T cells from blood. The CDR3 nucleotides read TGTGCCAGCCATAGGGGTGCTGAAGCTTTCTTT. The encoded protein is CASHRGAEAFF.